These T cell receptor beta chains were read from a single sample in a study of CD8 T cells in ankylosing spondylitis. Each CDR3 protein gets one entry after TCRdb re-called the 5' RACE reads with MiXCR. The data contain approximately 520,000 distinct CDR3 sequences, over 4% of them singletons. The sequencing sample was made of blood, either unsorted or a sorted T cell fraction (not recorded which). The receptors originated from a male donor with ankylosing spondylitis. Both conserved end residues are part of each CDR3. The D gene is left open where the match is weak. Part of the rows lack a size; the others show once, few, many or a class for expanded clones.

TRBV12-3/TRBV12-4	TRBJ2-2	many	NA	CASSRTAWAGELFF	TGTGCCAGCAGTCGGACTGCTTGGGCCGGGGAGCTGTTTTTT
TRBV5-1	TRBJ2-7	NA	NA	CASSLHRQSLIEQYF	TGCGCCAGCAGCTTGCACAGACAGAGCTTAATCGAGCAGTACTTC
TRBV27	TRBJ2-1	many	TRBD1	CATRSRGTGGNNEQFF	TGTGCCACCAGGAGCCGCGGGACAGGGGGAAACAATGAGCAGTTCTTC
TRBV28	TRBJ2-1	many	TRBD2	CASSKASGAHYNEQFF	TGTGCCAGCAGCAAGGCTAGCGGGGCCCACTACAATGAGCAGTTCTTC
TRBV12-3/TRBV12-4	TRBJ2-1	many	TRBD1	CASSSSWDSLNEQFF	TGTGCCAGCAGTTCGAGCTGGGACAGCCTAAATGAGCAGTTCTTC
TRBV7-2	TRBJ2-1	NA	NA	CASSLAGQIGNEQFF	TGTGCCAGCAGCTTAGCCGGACAGATTGGGAATGAGCAGTTCTTC
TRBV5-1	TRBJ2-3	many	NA	CASSFETPGDTQYF	TGCGCCAGCAGCTTCGAGACCCCAGGGGATACGCAGTATTTT
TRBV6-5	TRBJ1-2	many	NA	CASSYDSHDYGYTF	TGTGCCAGCAGTTACGACAGTCACGACTATGGCTACACCTTC
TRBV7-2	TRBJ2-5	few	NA	CASSNRGALGRQETQYF	TGTGCCAGCAGTAATCGGGGGGCTCTCGGGCGTCAAGAGACCCAGTACTTC
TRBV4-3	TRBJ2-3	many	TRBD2	CASSQDVIAGLNTDTQYF	TGCGCCAGCAGCCAAGATGTGATAGCGGGGCTAAACACAGATACGCAGTATTTT
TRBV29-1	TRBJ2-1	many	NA	CSGEGRAGTGSNEQFF	TGCAGCGGGGAGGGGCGTGCCGGGACAGGTTCCAATGAGCAGTTCTTC
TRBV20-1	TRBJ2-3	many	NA	CSAGYTGDTQYF	TGCAGTGCTGGGTATACGGGAGATACGCAGTATTTT
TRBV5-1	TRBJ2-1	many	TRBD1	CASRPDPGQIYNEQFF	TGCGCCAGCAGACCGGATCCGGGACAGATTTACAATGAGCAGTTCTTC
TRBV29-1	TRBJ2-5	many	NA	CSVGIGGVETQYF	TGCAGCGTTGGGATAGGGGGAGTAGAGACCCAGTACTTC
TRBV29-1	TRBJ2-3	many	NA	CSVEVGLLTDTQYF	TGCAGCGTTGAAGTTGGATTGCTCACAGATACGCAGTATTTT
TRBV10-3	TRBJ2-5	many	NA	CAISESSAEGLETQYF	TGTGCCATCAGTGAGTCGTCAGCGGAGGGGTTGGAGACCCAGTACTTC
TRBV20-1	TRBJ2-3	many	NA	CSALRSDTQYF	TGCAGTGCCCTACGGTCGGATACGCAGTATTTT
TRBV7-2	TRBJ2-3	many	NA	CASSLGSPTQYF	TGTGCCAGCAGCTTAGGTTCGCCTACGCAGTATTTT
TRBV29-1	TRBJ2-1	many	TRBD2	CSVGGGSSYNEQFF	TGCAGCGTTGGTGGCGGGAGCTCCTACAATGAGCAGTTCTTC
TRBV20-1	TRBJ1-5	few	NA	CSAPGAQGSQPQHF	TGCAGTGCCCCCGGCGCCCAGGGCTCTCAGCCCCAGCATTTT
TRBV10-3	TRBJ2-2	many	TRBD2	CAISEGLAGTGELFF	TGTGCCATCAGCGAAGGACTAGCGGGCACCGGGGAGCTGTTTTTT
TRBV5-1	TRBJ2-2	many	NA	CASSLDSPPGELFF	TGCGCCAGCAGCTTGGATAGCCCCCCCGGGGAGCTGTTTTTT
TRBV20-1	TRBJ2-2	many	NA	CSASGYTGELFF	TGCAGTGCTAGCGGTTACACCGGGGAGCTGTTTTTT
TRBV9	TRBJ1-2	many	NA	CASSAGTTVNYGYTF	TGTGCCAGCAGCGCCGGGACAACGGTTAACTATGGCTACACCTTC
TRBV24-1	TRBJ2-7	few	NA	CATSEPPREQYF	TGTGCCACCAGTGAGCCCCCCCGCGAGCAGTACTTC
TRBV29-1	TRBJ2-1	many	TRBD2	CSVEVAGEFEQFF	TGCAGCGTTGAAGTCGCGGGAGAGTTTGAGCAGTTCTTC
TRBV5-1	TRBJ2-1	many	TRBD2	CASRPTWQRDPVNEQFF	TGCGCCAGCAGACCTACTTGGCAGCGGGATCCCGTCAATGAGCAGTTCTTC
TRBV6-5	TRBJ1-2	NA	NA	CASSYSPVGGGVYGYTF	TGTGCCAGCAGTTACTCCCCGGTAGGAGGGGGTGTCTATGGCTACACCTTC
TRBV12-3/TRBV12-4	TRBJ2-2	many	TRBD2	CAWGLAGNTGELFF	TGTGCCTGGGGACTAGCGGGGAACACCGGGGAGCTGTTTTTT
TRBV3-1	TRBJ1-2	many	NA	CASSPQDRFHGYTF	TGTGCCAGCAGCCCCCAGGACAGATTTCATGGCTACACCTTC
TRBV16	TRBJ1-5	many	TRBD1	CASSQRGQSNQPQHF	TGTGCCAGCAGCCAAAGGGGGCAAAGCAATCAGCCCCAGCATTTT
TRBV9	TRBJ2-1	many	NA	CASSVAGGDNEQFF	TGTGCCAGCAGCGTAGCTGGCGGAGACAATGAGCAGTTCTTC
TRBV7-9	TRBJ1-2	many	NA	CASRVTGPDYGYTF	TGTGCCAGCAGGGTTACCGGACCGGACTATGGCTACACCTTC
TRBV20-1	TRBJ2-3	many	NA	CSAFHRGEGTDTQYF	TGCAGTGCTTTTCACCGAGGAGAGGGCACAGATACGCAGTATTTT
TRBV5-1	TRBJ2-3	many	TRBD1	CASSLAQGAADTQYF	TGCGCCAGCAGCTTGGCTCAGGGGGCGGCGGATACGCAGTATTTT
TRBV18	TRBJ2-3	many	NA	CASSVAVLDTQYF	TGTGCCAGCTCCGTGGCAGTTTTAGATACGCAGTATTTT
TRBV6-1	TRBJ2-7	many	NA	CASSHRDTTYEQYF	TGTGCCAGCAGCCACCGGGACACAACCTACGAGCAGTACTTC
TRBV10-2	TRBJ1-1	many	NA	CASSEVGGAYTEAFF	TGCGCCAGCAGTGAGGTCGGGGGCGCCTACACTGAAGCTTTCTTT
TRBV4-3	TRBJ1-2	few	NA	CASSQATGGDYGYTF	TGCGCCAGCAGCCAAGCCACCGGGGGTGACTATGGCTACACCTTC
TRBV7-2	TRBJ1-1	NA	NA	CASSLLGVENTEAFF	TGTGCCAGCAGCTTATTGGGGGTGGAGAACACTGAAGCTTTCTTT
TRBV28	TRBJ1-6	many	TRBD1	CATLTGGDFWSPLHF	TGTGCCACCTTGACAGGGGGCGATTTCTGGTCACCCCTCCACTTT
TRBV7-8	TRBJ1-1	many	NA	CASSLGPSGATEAFF	TGTGCCAGCAGCTTAGGTCCAAGTGGGGCCACTGAAGCTTTCTTT
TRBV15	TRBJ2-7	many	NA	CATSRAPSSSYEQYF	TGTGCCACCAGCAGAGCACCTTCCAGCTCCTACGAGCAGTACTTC
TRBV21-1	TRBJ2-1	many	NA	CASSKGLAGTYNEQFF	TGTGCCAGCAGCAAAGGACTAGCGGGGACCTACAATGAGCAGTTCTTC
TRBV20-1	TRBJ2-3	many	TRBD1	CSASMIPGQGTDTQYF	TGCAGTGCTTCTATGATACCGGGACAGGGGACCGATACGCAGTATTTT
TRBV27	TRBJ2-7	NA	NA	CASSPAGLNYEQYF	TGTGCCAGCAGTCCCGCGGGGTTGAACTACGAGCAGTACTTC
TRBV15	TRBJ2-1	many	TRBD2	CATSRGLAGSSYNEQFF	TGTGCCACCAGCAGGGGACTAGCGGGTAGCTCCTACAATGAGCAGTTCTTC
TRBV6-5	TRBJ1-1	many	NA	CASSSQGRQITEAFF	TGTGCCAGCAGTTCCCAGGGTCGCCAGATCACTGAAGCTTTCTTT
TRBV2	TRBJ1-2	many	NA	CASSERDTPYGYTF	TGTGCCAGCAGTGAACGCGACACCCCCTATGGCTACACCTTC